These 29 T cell receptor beta chains share one sample of origin, sequenced in a study of T cells in Graves' hyperthyroidism and ophthalmopathy. Amplification of TCR beta CDR3 regions used RNA as the template. In the first-round RT-PCR of the TCR CDR3, the HTBI primer set was used. TCRdb reprocessed the multiplex PCR reads with MiXCR, giving one entry per CDR3 protein. The data contain 300,000 to 500,000 distinct CDR3 sequences, roughly 13% of them seen just once; the ten biggest clones take up 25% to 30%. The specimen sequenced was blood. These receptors came from a man aged 45-65 years with Graves' ophthalmopathy.

A note on this clonotype: With a much larger clone just one base away, this may be a read error. This rearrangement joins TRBV20-1 to TRBJ2-7; the D gene could be TRBD1 or TRBD2 (5 bases each). The CDR3 runs 12 residues. Germline CDR1 reads DFQATT; CDR2 reads SNEGSKA (reference sequence). V was trimmed by 8 bases and J by 9 bases, leaving 20 bases between them. CDR3 nucleotides: TGCAGTACCCTCGGGGACCTTTCGTGGCAGTACTTC. The encoded protein is CSTLGDLSWQYF.

This clonotype has ten or more counts. The chain joins TRBV6-1 to TRBJ1-6, with D uncertain. V was shortened by 6 bases and J by 9 bases, with 18 bases between the two germline ends. This CDR3 contains 15 residues. Germline V gene sequence: CDR1 MNHNS, CDR2 SASEGT. CDR3 sequence: CASRPLLDSGSPLHF. CDR3 bases: TGTGCCAGCAGACCCCTCCTCGATTCTGGTTCACCCCTCCACTTT.

V and J are TRBV18 and TRBJ2-2; D remains unclear. Germline CDR1 KGHSH, CDR2 LQKENI. The CDR3 length is 14 residues. Trimming cost V 2 bases and J 3 bases, with 7 bases left between them. The CDR3 region is CASSPRRDTGELFF. DNA for the CDR3: TGTGCCAGCTCACCAAGGCGAGACACCGGGGAGCTGTTTTTT. Full variable domain (outside the CDR3, taken from reference TRBV18 and TRBJ2-2): NAGVMQNPRHLVRRRGQEARLRCSPMKGHSHVYWYRQLPEEGLKFMVYLQKENIIDESGMPKERFSAEFPKEGPSILRIQQVVRGDSAAYFCASSPRRDTGELFFGEGSRLTVL.

The rearrangement joins TRBV7-9 to TRBJ2-3, with D possibly being TRBD1 (6 bases). CDR1 is SEHNR, CDR2 FQNEAQ, per germline (reference sequence). Trimming pared 5 bases from V and 1 base from J, leaving 10 bases between. This CDR3 has 14 residues. The CDR3 DNA follows: TGTGCCAGCAGCCGGGACACACGCACAGATACGCAGTATTTT. Residues: CASSRDTRTDTQYF.

This clonotype was observed many times. J is TRBJ2-2 and V is TRBV12-3 or TRBV12-4; possible D gene TRBD2, 6 bases. The V end was cut by 3 bases, the J end by 6 bases, with 11 bases between. The CDR3 runs 14 residues. The CDR3: CASSFKGGAGELFF. The CDR3 coding sequence is TGTGCCAGCAGTTTTAAGGGAGGCGCCGGGGAGCTGTTTTTT.

This clonotype was counted ten times or more. The J gene is TRBJ2-1, the V gene TRBV30; 12 positions match TRBD2. The CDR3 runs 18 residues. The junction had 12 bases not matched to a gene; V was cut back by 4 bases and J by 2 bases. From germline, CDR1 is GTSNPN and CDR2 SVGIG (reference sequence). The CDR3 DNA reads as TGTGCCTGGAACGGAGGGTCTAGCGGGAGGGTCCCCTACAATGAGCAGTTCTTC. It is translated as CAWNGGSSGRVPYNEQFF.

The chain has TRBV28 and TRBJ2-7; D is unclear. This CDR3 contains 12 residues. V was shortened by 8 bases and J by 6 bases, with 14 bases between the two germline ends. CDR1 is MDHEN and CDR2 is SYDVKM in the germline V gene. CDR3 sequence: CASRVALGEQYF. CDR3 in DNA: TGTGCCAGCCGGGTTGCCCTTGGCGAGCAGTACTTC.

This clonotype has ten or more counts. The genes are TRBV18 and TRBJ2-7, with 8 bases identical to TRBD1. The ends lost 1 base at V and 3 bases at J; junction bases unmatched: 5. From germline, CDR1 is KGHSH and CDR2 LQKENI. CDR3 size: 15 residues. In nucleotides, the CDR3 is TGTGCCAGCTCACCACTCAATGGACAGGGCTACGAGCAGTACTTC. Residues: CASSPLNGQGYEQYF.

In this sample, this clonotype turned up a few times. The chain recombines TRBV5-6 with TRBJ1-2, with a weak D call TRBD1 (6 bases). The CDR3 consists of 14 residues. V shed 7 bases and J shed 4 bases, with 17 bases lying between them. The germline CDR1 and CDR2 sequences are SGHDT and YYEEEE. The CDR3 here is CASATGRIFYGYTF. The CDR3 DNA is TGTGCCAGCGCGACAGGAAGAATTTTCTATGGCTACACCTTC.

The chain joins TRBV30 to TRBJ2-5; the match to TRBD2 covers 9 bases. From germline, CDR1 is GTSNPN and CDR2 SVGIG (reference sequence). The CDR3 spans 13 residues. V lost 2 bases, J lost 5 bases, and 3 bases stayed unmatched. CDR3 loop: CAWSFSGRETQYF. The CDR3 bases are TGTGCCTGGAGTTTCAGCGGGAGGGAGACCCAGTACTTC.

This clonotype was seen many times. The rearrangement joins TRBV29-1 to TRBJ1-2, with D tentatively TRBD1 (5 bases). CDR1 is SQVTM and CDR2 is ANQGSEA in the germline V gene. CDR3 length equals 12 residues. The V gene lost 3 bases and the J gene lost 4 bases, with 9 bases spanning the gap. This CDR3 reads CSVDRRGYGYTF. DNA of the CDR3: TGCAGCGTTGACAGAAGGGGCTATGGCTACACCTTC.

The V and J genes are TRBV29-1 and TRBJ2-5; possibly TRBD1 for D (5 bases). Germline lookup yields CDR1 SQVTM and CDR2 ANQGSEA. This CDR3 contains 13 residues. V lost 4 bases and J lost 1, with 10 bases in between. This CDR3 reads CSVAPGLQETQYF. The CDR3 bases are TGCAGCGTTGCCCCAGGGCTCCAAGAGACCCAGTACTTC.

This clonotype was seen a handful of times. The chain carries TRBV7-8 and TRBJ2-1; 7 nucleotides align to TRBD1. This CDR3 has 14 residues. Germline lookup yields CDR1 SGHVS and CDR2 FQNEAQ. J was trimmed by 6 bases and V by 6 bases; bases with no gene match: 8. Here the CDR3 reads CASSSTGSGNEQFF. The CDR3, as DNA: TGTGCCAGCAGTTCGACAGGGTCGGGCAATGAGCAGTTCTTC.

This clonotype was seen a handful of times. DNA of the CDR3: TGTGCCAGCAGCTACAGGCTTTATGGCTACACCTTC. Protein sequence: CASSYRLYGYTF. The chain links TRBV28 to TRBJ1-2, with a possible D match to TRBD1 (5 bases). The CDR3 spans 12 residues. Germline V gene sequence: CDR1 MDHEN, CDR2 SYDVKM. V lost 6 bases, J lost 5 bases, and 10 bases lay in between.

This clonotype occurred a few times. The V and J genes are TRBV19 and TRBJ2-3; 8 bases align to TRBD2. Trimming at V came to 7 bases and at J to 3 bases, leaving 9 bases not matched to a gene. The CDR3 spans 15 residues. Germline CDR1 and CDR2: LNHDA and SQIVND (reference sequence). CDR3 coding DNA: TGTGCCAGTAAAGGGATGAGCGGGGGTACAGATACGCAGTATTTT. It encodes CASKGMSGGTDTQYF.

This clonotype was seen many times. J is TRBJ2-1 and V is TRBV27; the match to TRBD1 covers 9 bases. This CDR3 has 18 residues. Unmatched junction bases numbered 15, after V lost 4 bases and J lost 5 bases. CDR1 and CDR2 from the germline V gene are MNHEY and SMNVEV (reference sequence). In DNA form, the CDR3 reads TGTGCCAGCAGTTGGAGGACAGGGGTTGTCTATGGGGACAATGAGCAGTTCTTC. This translates into CASSWRTGVVYGDNEQFF.

The chain uses TRBV18 and TRBJ1-4, with TRBD1 as a possible D gene (5 bases). The germline gives CDR1 KGHSH, CDR2 LQKENI. V shed 8 bases and J shed 0 bases, with 13 bases lying between them. The CDR3 is 15 residues long. The CDR3 is CASAAQQATNEKLFF. As DNA, the CDR3 is TGTGCCAGCGCCGCCCAACAGGCAACTAATGAAAAACTGTTTTTT.

This clonotype was counted many times. This sequence joins TRBV28 and TRBJ1-2, with D perhaps matching TRBD1 (6 bases). Germline CDR1 reads MDHEN; CDR2 reads SYDVKM. V lost 5 bases, J lost 6 bases, and 16 bases lay in between. The CDR3 has 14 residues. In DNA, the CDR3 is TGTGCCAGCAGTCTGAATCCGGGGGCCAATGGCTACACCTTC. Amino acid sequence: CASSLNPGANGYTF.

The V gene is TRBV5-1, the J gene TRBJ2-7; tentative D call: TRBD1 (6 bases). Trimming stripped 6 bases from V and 0 bases from J, with 13 bases between. The CDR3 loop spans 14 amino acids. Germline V CDR1 and CDR2: SGHRS, YFSETQ. The DNA of the CDR3 is TGCGCCAGCAACACAACAGGGTCCTCCTACGAGCAGTACTTC. It is translated as CASNTTGSSYEQYF.

The table lists this clonotype with a few counts. This rearrangement joins TRBV20-1 to TRBJ2-7; D call uncertain. The CDR3 covers 12 residues. Germline CDR1 is DFQATT and CDR2 is SNEGSKA (reference sequence). V was clipped by 6 bases and J by 1 base, with 10 bases between them. In DNA form, the CDR3 reads TGCAGTGCAAAGAGTGGATCCTACGAGCAGTACTTC. This sequence encodes CSAKSGSYEQYF.

The CDR3 nucleotides read TGCAGTGCTAGAGATAGAGCCAACAATCAGCCCCAGCATTTT. This sequence encodes CSARDRANNQPQHF. The rearrangement links TRBV20-1 to TRBJ1-5; unclear D gene. Germline values: CDR1 DFQATT, CDR2 SNEGSKA (reference sequence). This CDR3 spans 14 amino acids. The ends were cut back, 0 bases at V and 3 bases at J, with 9 bases in the middle.

This clonotype was seen a few times. The rearrangement uses TRBV20-1 and TRBJ2-1; D ambiguous. V dropped 3 bases and J dropped 5 bases, with 5 bases sitting between them. The germline CDR1 and CDR2 sequences are DFQATT and SNEGSKA (reference sequence). This CDR3 contains 11 residues. The CDR3, as DNA: TGCAGTGCTAGTATCGACAATGAGCAGTTCTTC. Protein: CSASIDNEQFF.

The sample holds many counts of this clonotype. DNA for the CDR3: TGTGCCAGCAGCTTGACAGGGGACCCGTATGGCTACACCTTC. Translated: CASSLTGDPYGYTF. The rearrangement joins TRBV7-3 to TRBJ1-2; 8 positions match TRBD1. V dropped 3 bases and J dropped 5; count of bases not matched to a gene: 5. The V gene's germline CDR1 is SGHTA and CDR2 FQGTGA. This CDR3 has 14 amino acids.

This clonotype came up many times. V usage is TRBV20-1 and J usage is TRBJ2-7; TRBD1 matches at 8 bases. This CDR3 contains 13 residues. The ends lost 4 bases at V and 7 bases at J; junction bases unmatched: 9. CDR1 and CDR2 (germline): DFQATT, SNEGSKA (reference sequence). The CDR3 DNA follows: TGCAGTGCTACCGGGACAGGATTTGGAGAGCAGTACTTC. Translating it yields CSATGTGFGEQYF.

The chain has TRBV19 and TRBJ1-6; no clear D gene. CDR3 length: 15 residues. Germline V gives CDR1 LNHDA, CDR2 SQIVND (reference sequence). V dropped 4 bases and J dropped 0 bases, with 7 bases sitting between them. The CDR3 here is CASSTTDSYNSPLHF. In DNA form, the CDR3 reads TGTGCCAGTAGTACAACAGACTCCTATAATTCACCCCTCCACTTT.

The gene calls are TRBV3-1 and TRBJ1-3, with D possibly matching TRBD1 (6 bases). Trimming left V 0 bases short and J 0 bases short, with 12 bases between. Germline V gene sequence: CDR1 LGHDT, CDR2 YNNKEL (reference sequence). The CDR3 loop spans 17 amino acids. CDR3 sequence: CASSQEQGPYSGNTIYF. DNA of the CDR3: TGTGCCAGCAGCCAAGAGCAGGGGCCATACTCTGGAAACACCATATATTTT.

In this sample, this clonotype turned up many times. The rearrangement uses TRBV7-9 and TRBJ2-1; 13 nucleotides agree with TRBD2. Germline V gene sequence: CDR1 SEHNR, CDR2 FQNEAQ (reference sequence). The length of the CDR3 is 19 residues. With V trimmed by 5 bases and J by 6 bases, 16 bases remained unmatched. The CDR3 loop reads CASSKPGLAGTRIGNEQFF. In nucleotides, the CDR3 is TGTGCCAGCAGCAAGCCGGGACTAGCGGGGACCCGAATCGGCAATGAGCAGTTCTTC.

The rearrangement uses TRBV10-3 and TRBJ2-7, with 8 positions matching TRBD2. CDR1 is ENHRY, CDR2 SYGVKD, per germline. The CDR3 covers 15 residues. V lost 2 bases to trimming and J lost 2 bases; unmatched junction nucleotides: 5. The CDR3 sequence: CAISEDTSGTYEQYF. The CDR3 bases are TGTGCCATCAGTGAGGATACTAGCGGAACCTACGAGCAGTACTTC.

The chain couples TRBV29-1 to TRBJ2-2; perhaps TRBD2 as D (6 bases). The CDR3 covers 14 residues. CDR1 SQVTM and CDR2 ANQGSEA come from the germline V gene. V was cut by 4 bases and J by 4 bases, with 13 bases left in between. Here the CDR3 DNA reads TGCAGCGTTGTGGTCAGGGAGGCCACCGGGGAGCTGTTTTTT. Its protein product is CSVVVREATGELFF.